The 7 T cell receptor beta chains given below trace back to one sample, sequenced in a study of cytomegalovirus exposure and HLA in healthy donors (dated by TCRdb to 2016 to 2017). Libraries came from the immunoSEQ multiplex PCR assay. The multiplex PCR relied on a mix of 60 forward primers for TCR Vbeta segments and 13 reverse primers for TCR Jbeta segments. This immuneACCESS table, as held by TCRdb, lists in-frame sequences with V and J called but not all clones. Of the missing ones, under half trace to an unresolved V gene in checked studies; the others have no known cause. The sample's table covers some 110,000 clones. The top ten constitute less than 3% of the sample. Sequencing input: PBMCs. The receptors were sampled from a young man in good health and CMV-seronegative.

V is TRBV2 and J is TRBJ2-5; 9 bases are shared with TRBD2. Germline assignment: CDR1 SNHLY and CDR2 FYNNEI. The CDR3 spans 15 residues. Losses at the gene ends were 4 bases for V and 2 bases for J; bases not matched to a gene: 5. The CDR3 coding sequence is TGTGCCAGCAGTGCGCTAGCGGGGATACAAGAGACCCAGTACTTC. Translating it yields CASSALAGIQETQYF.

The V gene is TRBV27, the J gene TRBJ2-2; D might be TRBD2 (6 bases). Trimming stripped 3 bases from V and 6 bases from J, with 11 bases between. CDR3 length equals 14 residues. The germline gives CDR1 MNHEY, CDR2 SMNVEV (reference sequence). CDR3 sequence (DNA): TGTGCCAGCAGTTTCGCCCGGGAGCCCGGGGAGCTGTTTTTT. It codes for CASSFAREPGELFF.

V gene TRBV6-1 combines with J gene TRBJ2-7; TRBD1 matches 8 bases. Germline V gene lookup returns CDR1 MNHNS and CDR2 SASEGT. This CDR3 comprises 15 residues. V lost 2 bases to trimming and J lost 0 bases; unmatched junction nucleotides: 3. This CDR3 reads CASSERTGFSYEQYF. The CDR3 region has the DNA TGTGCCAGCAGTGAAAGGACAGGGTTCTCCTACGAGCAGTACTTC.

The V gene is TRBV29-1, the J gene TRBJ1-5, with TRBD1 matching over 7 bases. The ends lost 4 bases at V and 0 bases at J; junction bases unmatched: 3. The CDR3 has 14 residues. Germline loops: CDR1 SQVTM, CDR2 ANQGSEA. The CDR3 loop is CSVGTGASNQPQHF. As DNA, the CDR3 is TGCAGCGTTGGAACAGGGGCTAGCAATCAGCCCCAGCATTTT.

The V call is TRBV7-9, the J call TRBJ1-3, with D hard to call. The V gene lost 2 bases and the J gene lost 7 bases, with 3 bases spanning the gap. Looked up from germline, CDR1 is SEHNR and CDR2 is FQNEAQ (reference sequence). This CDR3 is 11 amino acids long. The CDR3 DNA reads TGTGCCAGCAGCTTATCGAACACCATATATTTT. The encoded protein is CASSLSNTIYF.

V gene TRBV30 combines with J gene TRBJ1-1, with 9 nucleotides matching TRBD1. The CDR3 covers 13 residues. The trim removed 4 bases at V and 12 bases at J, leaving 12 bases unmatched. Germline CDR1 GTSNPN, CDR2 SVGIG (reference sequence). The CDR3 region has the DNA TGTGCCTGGACCCTGGCGGACAGGGGATGGACTTTCTTT. Amino acid sequence: CAWTLADRGWTFF.

The V call is TRBV28, the J call TRBJ2-1; TRBD2 agrees at 7 bases. Trimming took 6 bases from V and 0 from J; bases not matched to a gene: 8. CDR1 is MDHEN and CDR2 is SYDVKM in the germline V gene. This CDR3 has 16 residues. CDR3 sequence (DNA): TGTGCCAGCAGCGGGACGGGGGGATACTCCTACAATGAGCAGTTCTTC. Translation gives CASSGTGGYSYNEQFF.